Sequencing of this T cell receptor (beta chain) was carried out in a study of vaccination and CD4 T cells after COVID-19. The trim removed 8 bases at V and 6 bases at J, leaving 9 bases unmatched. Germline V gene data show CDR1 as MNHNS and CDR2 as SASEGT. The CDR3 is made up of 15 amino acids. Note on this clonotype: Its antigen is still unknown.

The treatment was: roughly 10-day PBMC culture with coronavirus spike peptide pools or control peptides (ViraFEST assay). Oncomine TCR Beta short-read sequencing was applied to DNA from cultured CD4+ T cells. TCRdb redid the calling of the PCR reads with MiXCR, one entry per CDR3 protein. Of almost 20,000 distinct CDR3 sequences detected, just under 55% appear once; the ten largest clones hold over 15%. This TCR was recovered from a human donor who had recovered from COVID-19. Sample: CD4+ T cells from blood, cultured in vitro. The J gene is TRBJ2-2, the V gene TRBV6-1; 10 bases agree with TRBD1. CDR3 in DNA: TGTGCCAGCGGCCCGGGACAGGGGAAGTCCGGGGAGCTGTTTTTT. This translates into CASGPGQGKSGELFF.